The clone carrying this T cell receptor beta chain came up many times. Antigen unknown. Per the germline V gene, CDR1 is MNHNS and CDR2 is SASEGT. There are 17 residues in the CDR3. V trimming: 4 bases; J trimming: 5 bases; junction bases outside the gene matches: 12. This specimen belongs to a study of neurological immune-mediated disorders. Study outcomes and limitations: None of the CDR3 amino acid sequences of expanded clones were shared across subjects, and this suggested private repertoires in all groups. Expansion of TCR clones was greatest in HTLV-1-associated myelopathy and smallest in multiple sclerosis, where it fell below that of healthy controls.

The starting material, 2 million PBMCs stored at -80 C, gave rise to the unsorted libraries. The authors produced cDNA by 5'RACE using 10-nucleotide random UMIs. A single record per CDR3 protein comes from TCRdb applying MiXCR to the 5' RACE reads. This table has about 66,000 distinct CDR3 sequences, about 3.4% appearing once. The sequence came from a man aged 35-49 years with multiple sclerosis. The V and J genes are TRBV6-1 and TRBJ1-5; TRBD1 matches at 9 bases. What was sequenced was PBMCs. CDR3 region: CASSARGDRAVHQPQHF. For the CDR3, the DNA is TGTGCCAGCAGTGCGAGGGGGGACAGGGCGGTTCATCAGCCCCAGCATTTT.